This entry lists 6 T cell receptor beta chains sequenced from one sample in a study of shared T cell receptors in the human thymus. Clones were sequenced by immunoSEQ multiplex PCR, and TCRdb holds only the in-frame ones, with some missing. This table has 720,000 or so clones, 80% to 90% appearing once. The same sample was also used in a study of human thymus T cells.

The specimen sequenced was thymocytes. All receptors derive from a girl younger than two with a congenital heart defect.

The gene calls are TRBV11-2 and TRBJ2-7; D may be TRBD1 (5 bases). V was cut by 3 bases and J by 2 bases, with 17 bases left in between. Germline V gene lookup returns CDR1 SGHAT and CDR2 FQNNGV. The CDR3 contains 16 residues. The CDR3 here is CASSFRGSWGPYEQYF. Written as DNA, the CDR3 is TGTGCCAGCAGCTTTCGTGGTTCATGGGGCCCCTACGAGCAGTACTTC.

Written as DNA, the CDR3 is TGCGCCAGCAGCGGAGGGGACGGGACAGATACGCAGTATTTT. Protein sequence: CASSGGDGTDTQYF. The chain joins TRBV10-1 to TRBJ2-3, with D possibly matching TRBD2 (6 bases). The CDR3 spans 14 residues. CDR1 is WNHNN, CDR2 SYGVQD, per germline (reference sequence). V lost 6 bases and J 3 bases, leaving 13 bases between the germline ends.

The V and J genes are TRBV9 and TRBJ2-2; 9 bases match TRBD1. CDR3 length: 17 amino acids. V was clipped by 2 bases and J by 0 bases; unmatched bases: 5. Germline V gene lookup returns CDR1 SGDLS and CDR2 YYNGEE. The CDR3 reads CASSVHGTGTNTGELFF. CDR3 sequence (DNA): TGTGCCAGCAGCGTCCACGGGACAGGGACGAACACCGGGGAGCTGTTTTTT.

The J gene is TRBJ1-1, the V gene TRBV9, with no clear D. V dropped 0 bases and J dropped 5 bases, with 11 bases sitting between them. Germline V CDR1 and CDR2: SGDLS, YYNGEE. There are 14 residues in the CDR3. Here the CDR3 DNA reads TGTGCCAGCAGCGTAGGGCAGGAGGGAACTGAAGCTTTCTTT. Translating gives CASSVGQEGTEAFF.

J is TRBJ1-1 and V is TRBV19; weak D call: TRBD1 (6 bases). The germline gives CDR1 LNHDA, CDR2 SQIVND (reference sequence). With 6 bases removed from V and 2 bases from J, the gap between germline ends came to 10 bases. CDR3 size: 13 residues. CDR3 bases: TGTGCCAGTAGGTACAGGGATAACACTGAAGCTTTCTTT. Its translation is CASRYRDNTEAFF.

In DNA form, the CDR3 reads TGTGCCAGCAGCACGACAGGGACGTCCTACGAGCAGTACTTC. This encodes CASSTTGTSYEQYF. The chain uses TRBV27 and TRBJ2-7; TRBD1 matches 7 bases. The CDR3 contains 14 residues. In germline, CDR1 is MNHEY, CDR2 SMNVEV (reference sequence). V shed 6 bases, J shed 1 base, and the junction held 6 bases outside the gene matches.